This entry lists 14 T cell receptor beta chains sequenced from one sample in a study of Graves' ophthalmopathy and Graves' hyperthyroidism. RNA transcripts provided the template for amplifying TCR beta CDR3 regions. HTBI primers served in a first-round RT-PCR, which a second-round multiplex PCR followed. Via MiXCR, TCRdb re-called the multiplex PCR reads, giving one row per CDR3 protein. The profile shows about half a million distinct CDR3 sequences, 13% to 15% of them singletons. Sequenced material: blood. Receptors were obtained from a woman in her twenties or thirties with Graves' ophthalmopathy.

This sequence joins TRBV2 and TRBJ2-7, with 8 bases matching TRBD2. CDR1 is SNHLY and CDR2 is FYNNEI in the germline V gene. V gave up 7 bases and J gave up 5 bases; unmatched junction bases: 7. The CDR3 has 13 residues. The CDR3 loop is CASTTAGVHEQYF. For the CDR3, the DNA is TGTGCCAGCACCACAGCGGGAGTCCACGAGCAGTACTTC.

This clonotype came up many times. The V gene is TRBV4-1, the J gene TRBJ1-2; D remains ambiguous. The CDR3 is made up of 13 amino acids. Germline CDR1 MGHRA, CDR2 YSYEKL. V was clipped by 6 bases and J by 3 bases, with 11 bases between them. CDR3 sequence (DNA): TGCGCCAGCAGGCAGGACGGAGACTATGGCTACACCTTC. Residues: CASRQDGDYGYTF.

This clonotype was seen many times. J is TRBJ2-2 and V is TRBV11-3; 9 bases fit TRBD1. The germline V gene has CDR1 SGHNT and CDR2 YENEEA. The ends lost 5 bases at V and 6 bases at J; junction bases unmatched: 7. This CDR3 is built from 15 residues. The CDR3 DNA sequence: TGTGCCAGCAGCCCTAGACAGGGGGGGCCCGGGGAGCTGTTTTTT. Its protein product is CASSPRQGGPGELFF. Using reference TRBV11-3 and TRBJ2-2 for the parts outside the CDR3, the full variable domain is EAGVVQSPRYKIIEKKQPVAFWCNPISGHNTLYWYLQNLGQGPELLIRYENEEAVDDSQLPKDRFSAERLKGVDSTLKIQPAELGDSAVYLCASSPRQGGPGELFFGEGSRLTVL.

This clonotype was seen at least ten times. In nucleotides, the CDR3 is TGTGCCACCAGCAGAGGACAGGGCTCTGGGGCCAACGTCCTGACTTTC. This codes for CATSRGQGSGANVLTF. The V call is TRBV15, the J call TRBJ2-6, with 7 bases lining up with TRBD1. Germline-derived CDR1 and CDR2 are LNHNV and YYDKDF (reference sequence). The CDR3 contains 16 residues. After removal of 1 base from V and 0 bases from J, the junction contained 0 bases not matched to a gene.

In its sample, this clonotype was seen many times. CDR3 in DNA: TGTGCCAGCAGCTTAGCCTCAGGGCCAGGTTTCTTT. The encoded protein is CASSLASGPGFF. The chain uses TRBV7-9 and TRBJ1-1, with D possibly matching TRBD1 (5 bases). V gave up 0 bases and J gave up 13 bases, with 12 bases separating them. Per germline, CDR1 SEHNR and CDR2 FQNEAQ (reference sequence). The CDR3 sequence is 12 residues long.

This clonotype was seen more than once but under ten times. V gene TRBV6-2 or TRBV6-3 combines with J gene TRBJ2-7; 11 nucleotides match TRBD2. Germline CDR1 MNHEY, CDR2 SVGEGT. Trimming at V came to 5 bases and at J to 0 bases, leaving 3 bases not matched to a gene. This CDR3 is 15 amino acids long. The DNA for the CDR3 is TGTGCCAGCAGTGGACTAGCGGGCTTCTCCTACGAGCAGTACTTC. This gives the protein CASSGLAGFSYEQYF.

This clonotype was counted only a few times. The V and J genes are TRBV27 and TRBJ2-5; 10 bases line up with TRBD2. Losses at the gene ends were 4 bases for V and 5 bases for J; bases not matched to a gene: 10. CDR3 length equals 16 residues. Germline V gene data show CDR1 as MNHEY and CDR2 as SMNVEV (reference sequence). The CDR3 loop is CASSSPAGGSGETQYF. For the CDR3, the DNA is TGTGCCAGCAGTTCCCCAGCGGGGGGGTCCGGGGAGACCCAGTACTTC.

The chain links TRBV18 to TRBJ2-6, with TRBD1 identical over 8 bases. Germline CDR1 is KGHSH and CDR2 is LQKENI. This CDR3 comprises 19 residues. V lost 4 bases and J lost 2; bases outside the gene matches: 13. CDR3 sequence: CASSRVADRVRTGANVLTF. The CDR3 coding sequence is TGTGCCAGCTCACGTGTGGCGGACAGGGTTCGAACTGGGGCCAACGTCCTGACTTTC.

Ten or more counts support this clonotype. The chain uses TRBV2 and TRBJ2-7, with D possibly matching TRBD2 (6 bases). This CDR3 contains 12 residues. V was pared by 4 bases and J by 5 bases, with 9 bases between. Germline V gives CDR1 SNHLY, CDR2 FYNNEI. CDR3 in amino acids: CASSVGGDEQYF. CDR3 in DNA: TGTGCCAGCAGTGTGGGCGGGGACGAGCAGTACTTC.

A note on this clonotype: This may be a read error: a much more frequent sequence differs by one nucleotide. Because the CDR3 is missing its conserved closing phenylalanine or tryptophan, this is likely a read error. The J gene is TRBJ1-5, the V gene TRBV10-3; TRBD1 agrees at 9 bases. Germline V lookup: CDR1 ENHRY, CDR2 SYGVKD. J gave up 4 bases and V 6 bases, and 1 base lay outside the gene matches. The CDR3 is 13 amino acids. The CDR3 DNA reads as TGTGCCATCAGGGGGACAGGGAATCAGCCCCAGCATTTG. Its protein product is CAIRGTGNQPQHL.

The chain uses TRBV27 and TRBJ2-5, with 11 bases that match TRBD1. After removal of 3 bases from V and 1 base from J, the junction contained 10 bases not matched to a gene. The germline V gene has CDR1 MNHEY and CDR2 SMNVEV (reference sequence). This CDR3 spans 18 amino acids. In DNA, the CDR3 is TGTGCCAGCAGTTTGGGGGGACAGGGGGGTTGGAGCCAAGAGACCCAGTACTTC. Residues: CASSLGGQGGWSQETQYF.

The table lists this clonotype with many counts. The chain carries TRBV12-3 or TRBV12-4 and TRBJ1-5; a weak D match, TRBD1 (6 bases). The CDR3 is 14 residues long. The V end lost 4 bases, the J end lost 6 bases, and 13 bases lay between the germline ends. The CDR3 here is CASSYPGGGQPQHF. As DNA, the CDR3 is TGTGCCAGCAGTTACCCGGGGGGCGGTCAGCCCCAGCATTTT.

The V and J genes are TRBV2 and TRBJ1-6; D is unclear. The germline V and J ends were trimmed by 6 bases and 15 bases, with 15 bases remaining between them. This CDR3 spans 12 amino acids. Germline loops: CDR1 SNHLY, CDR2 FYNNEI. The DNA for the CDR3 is TGTGCCAGCAGACCGGACCGGTCTCGCCTCCACTTT. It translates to CASRPDRSRLHF.

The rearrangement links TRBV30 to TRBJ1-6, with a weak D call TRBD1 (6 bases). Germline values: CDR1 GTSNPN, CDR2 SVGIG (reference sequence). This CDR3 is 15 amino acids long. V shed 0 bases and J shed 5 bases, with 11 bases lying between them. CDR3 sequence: CAWSVLTGNNSPLHF. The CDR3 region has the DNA TGTGCCTGGAGTGTACTGACAGGAAATAATTCACCCCTCCACTTT.